The 6 T cell receptor beta chains reported below all come from one sample, sequenced in a study of tumor and adjacent non-tumor tissue in lung cancer. TCRbeta libraries were built with three rounds of nested PCR, modified from ARM-PCR. TCRdb re-called the multiplex PCR reads with MiXCR, one entry per CDR3 protein. The sample lists approximately 77,000 distinct CDR3 sequences; roughly 80% were seen once. This sample's RNA came from whole unsorted tissue. The normal lung tissue was taken more than 3 cm from the tumor edge. The sequenced sample was distant non-tumor lung tissue. The receptors originated from a man in his sixties with non-small cell lung cancer.

The chain recombines TRBV11-3 with TRBJ2-2; no clear D. CDR3 length: 13 amino acids. Germline assignment: CDR1 SGHNT and CDR2 YENEEA. V lost 7 bases and J 9 bases, leaving 15 bases between the germline ends. CDR3 in DNA: TGTGCCAGCAACTCCGACTTTCGCAGGGAGCTGTTTTTT. Protein product: CASNSDFRRELFF. Full variable domain (outside the CDR3, taken from reference TRBV11-3 and TRBJ2-2): EAGVVQSPRYKIIEKKQPVAFWCNPISGHNTLYWYLQNLGQGPELLIRYENEEAVDDSQLPKDRFSAERLKGVDSTLKIQPAELGDSAVYLCASNSDFRRELFFGEGSRLTVL.

Comments on this clonotype: The conserved closing phenylalanine or tryptophan is absent in this CDR3, likely reflecting a read error. The chain has TRBV29-1 and TRBJ2-5; possibly TRBD1 for D (5 bases). This CDR3 spans 11 amino acids. V lost 4 bases and J lost 5, with 8 bases in between. The V gene's germline CDR1 is SQVTM and CDR2 ANQGSEA. CDR3 bases: TGCAGCGTTGCATCAGGGGAGACCCAGTACTCC. It codes for CSVASGETQYS.

Concerning this clonotype itself: Compared with germline, one end of the junction differs, possibly owing to a read error. The chain is built from TRBV11-3 and TRBJ2-3, with D maybe TRBD2 (6 bases). This CDR3 has 12 amino acids. From germline, CDR1 is SGHNT and CDR2 YENEEA. The DNA of the CDR3 is TGTGCCAGCAGGGGGGGAGCAGATACGCGGCATTTT. Protein sequence: CASRGGADTRHF.

To note about this clonotype: In this CDR3 the conserved last residue, phenylalanine or tryptophan, is missing, so a read error is likely. V and J are TRBV11-2 and TRBJ2-1, with TRBD1 matching 9 bases. Looked up from germline, CDR1 is SGHAT and CDR2 is FQNNGV. The V gene end was trimmed by 8 bases and the J gene end by 4 bases; junction bases not matched to a gene: 9. The CDR3 length is 15 residues. The CDR3 DNA reads as TGTGCCAGCGGCCAAGACGGACAGGGGTACAATGAGCAGTTCCTC. It codes for CASGQDGQGYNEQFL.

For this clonotype: An end of the junction does not agree with germline; a read error may underlie this. V usage is TRBV11-3 and J usage is TRBJ1-1; weak D call: TRBD1 (6 bases). This CDR3 is 14 amino acids long. Germline CDR1 reads SGHNT; CDR2 reads YENEEA. The CDR3: CANNTQGRNTEAIF. Written as DNA, the CDR3 is TGTGCCAACAACACACAGGGACGAAACACTGAAGCTATCTTT.

This clonotype came up many times. The chain combines TRBV28 with TRBJ2-3, with 10 bases aligning to TRBD2. With V trimmed by 6 bases and J by 5 bases, 14 bases remained unmatched. Germline CDR1 and CDR2: MDHEN and SYDVKM. The length of the CDR3 is 17 residues. CDR3 in amino acids: CASSEDRLAGFGDTQYF. CDR3 bases: TGTGCCAGCAGCGAGGATCGACTAGCGGGCTTTGGAGATACGCAGTATTTT.